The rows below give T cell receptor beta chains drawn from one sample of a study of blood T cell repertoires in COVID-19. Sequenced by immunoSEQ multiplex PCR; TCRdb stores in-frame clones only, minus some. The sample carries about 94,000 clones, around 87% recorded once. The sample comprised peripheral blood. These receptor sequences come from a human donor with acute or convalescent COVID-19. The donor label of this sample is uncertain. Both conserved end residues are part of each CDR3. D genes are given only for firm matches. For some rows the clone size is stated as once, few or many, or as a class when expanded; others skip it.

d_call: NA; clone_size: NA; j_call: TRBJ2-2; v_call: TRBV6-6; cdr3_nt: TGCCGGGCCGGGCAGGGGAACACCGGGGAGCTGTTTTTT; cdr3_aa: CRAGQGNTGELFF
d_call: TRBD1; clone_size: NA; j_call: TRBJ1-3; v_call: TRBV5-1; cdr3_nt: TGCGCCAGCAGCGAACGGACAGGGGCTGGAAACACCATATATTTT; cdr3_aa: CASSERTGAGNTIYF
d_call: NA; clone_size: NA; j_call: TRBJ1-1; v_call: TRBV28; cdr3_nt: TGTGCCAGCAGTAAGATACAGAAACCGAACACTGAAGCTTTCTTT; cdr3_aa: CASSKIQKPNTEAFF
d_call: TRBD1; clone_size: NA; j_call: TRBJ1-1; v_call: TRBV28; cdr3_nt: TGTGCCAGCAGTTTGGAGGGGGCCGGGAACACTGAAGCTTTCTTT; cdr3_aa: CASSLEGAGNTEAFF
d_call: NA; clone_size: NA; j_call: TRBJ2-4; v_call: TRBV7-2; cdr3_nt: TGTGCCAGCAGCTTAGAGGTTGGTGGAGGGAAGGCGGCCAAAAACATTCAGTACTTC; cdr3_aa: CASSLEVGGGKAAKNIQYF
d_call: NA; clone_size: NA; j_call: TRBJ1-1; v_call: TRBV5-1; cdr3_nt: TGCGCCAGCAGCTTCCGGGGGTACACTGAAGCTTTCTTT; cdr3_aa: CASSFRGYTEAFF
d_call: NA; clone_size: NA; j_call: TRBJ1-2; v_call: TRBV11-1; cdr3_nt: TGTGCCAGCAGCTTAGCCAGGGCAGGCTATGGCTACACCTTC; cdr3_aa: CASSLARAGYGYTF
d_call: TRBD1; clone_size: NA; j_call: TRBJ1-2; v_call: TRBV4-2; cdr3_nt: TGTGCCAGCAGCAAGGACAGGAGCTATGGCTACACCTTC; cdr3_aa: CASSKDRSYGYTF
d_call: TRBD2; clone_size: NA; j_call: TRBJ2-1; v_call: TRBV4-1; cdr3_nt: TGCGCCAGCAGCCACCGACTAGCGGGGAGCTACAATGAGCAGTTCTTC; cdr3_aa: CASSHRLAGSYNEQFF
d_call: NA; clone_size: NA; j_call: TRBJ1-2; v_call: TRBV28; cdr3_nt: TGTGCCAGCAGTTTAATTCCCCCAGGGACTAGCGGCTACACCTTC; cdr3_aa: CASSLIPPGTSGYTF
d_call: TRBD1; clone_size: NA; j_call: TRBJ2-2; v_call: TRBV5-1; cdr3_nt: TGCGCCAGCAGAACCGGGACAGCGGCGTTGGGGGAGCTGTTTTTT; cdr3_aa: CASRTGTAALGELFF
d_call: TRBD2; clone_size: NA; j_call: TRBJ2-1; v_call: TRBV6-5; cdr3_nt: TGTGCCAGCAGTTACGGGTCTAGCGGGAGGAAGGATGAGCAGTTCTTC; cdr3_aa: CASSYGSSGRKDEQFF
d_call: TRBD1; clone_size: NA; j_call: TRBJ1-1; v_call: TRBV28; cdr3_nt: TGTGCCAGCAGTCGTCGCCGACAGGGGGGGAACACTGAAGCTTTCTTT; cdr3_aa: CASSRRRQGGNTEAFF
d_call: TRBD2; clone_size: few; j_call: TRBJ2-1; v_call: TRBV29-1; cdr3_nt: TGCAGCGTCGCGGGGGGGGTACTTTACAATGAGCAGTTCTTC; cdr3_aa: CSVAGGVLYNEQFF
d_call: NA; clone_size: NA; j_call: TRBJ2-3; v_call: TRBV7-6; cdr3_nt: TGTGCCAGCAGCTTAGCAGTTACAGGGGGGGGAGATACGCAGTATTTT; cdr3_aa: CASSLAVTGGGDTQYF
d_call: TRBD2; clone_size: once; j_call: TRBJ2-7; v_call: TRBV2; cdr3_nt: TGTGCCAGCAGTGAGCGGCGGGGGGCCCAGAACGAGCAGTACTTC; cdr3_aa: CASSERRGAQNEQYF
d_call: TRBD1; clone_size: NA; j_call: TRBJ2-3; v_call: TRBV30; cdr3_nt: TGTGCCTGGGGGGGACAGGCTACAGATACGCAGTATTTT; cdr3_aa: CAWGGQATDTQYF
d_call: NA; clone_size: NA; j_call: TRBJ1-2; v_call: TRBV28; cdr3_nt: TGTGCCAGCAGCCCTTATGCGGGAAACTATGGCTACACCTTC; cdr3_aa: CASSPYAGNYGYTF
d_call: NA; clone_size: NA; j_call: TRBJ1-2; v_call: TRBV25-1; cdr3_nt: TGTGCCAGCAGTGATTCTGGCCCTAACTATGGCTACACCTTC; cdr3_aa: CASSDSGPNYGYTF
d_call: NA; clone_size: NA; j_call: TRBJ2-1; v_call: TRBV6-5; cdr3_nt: TGTGCCAGCAGTCCACAGGACGGCTACAATGAGCAGTTCTTC; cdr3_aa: CASSPQDGYNEQFF
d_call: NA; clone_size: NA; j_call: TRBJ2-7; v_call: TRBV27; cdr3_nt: TGTGCCAGCCGAGGGATCTACGAGCAGTACTTC; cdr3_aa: CASRGIYEQYF
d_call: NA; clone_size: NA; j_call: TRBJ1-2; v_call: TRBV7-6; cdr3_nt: TGTGCCAGCAGCACTGCCTCAGGGAAAGTGGAGGGCTACACCTTC; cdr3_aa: CASSTASGKVEGYTF
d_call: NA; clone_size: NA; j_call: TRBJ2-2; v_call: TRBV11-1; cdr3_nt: TGTGCCAGCAGCTTATCCAGGCACCACACCGGGGAGCTGTTTTTT; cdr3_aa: CASSLSRHHTGELFF
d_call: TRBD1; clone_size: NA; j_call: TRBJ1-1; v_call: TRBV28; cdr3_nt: TGTGCCAGCAGTCCAGGACAGGTGAACACTGAAGCTTTCTTT; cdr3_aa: CASSPGQVNTEAFF
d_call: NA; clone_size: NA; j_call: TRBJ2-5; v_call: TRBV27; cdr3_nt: TGTGCCAGCAGTTTAACAGGATCGGAGGAGACCCAGTACTTC; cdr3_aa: CASSLTGSEETQYF
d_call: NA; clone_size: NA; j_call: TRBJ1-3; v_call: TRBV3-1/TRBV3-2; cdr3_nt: TGTGCCAGCAGCCAACTAGGGGTCGGTGGAAACACCATATATTTT; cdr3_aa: CASSQLGVGGNTIYF
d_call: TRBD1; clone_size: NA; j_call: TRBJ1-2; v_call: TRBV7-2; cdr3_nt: TGTGCCGGCAGCCCGACGACAGGGCAAGCCTATGGCTACACCTTC; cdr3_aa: CAGSPTTGQAYGYTF
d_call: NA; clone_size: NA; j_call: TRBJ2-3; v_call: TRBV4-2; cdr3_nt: TGTGCCAGCAGCCAAGTGACAAGATCAGATACGCAGTATTTT; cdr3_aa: CASSQVTRSDTQYF
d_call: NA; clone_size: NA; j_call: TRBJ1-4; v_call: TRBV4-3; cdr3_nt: TGCGCCAGCAGCCAAGAGGGGGGTTTAGGAAAACTGTTTTTT; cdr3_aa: CASSQEGGLGKLFF
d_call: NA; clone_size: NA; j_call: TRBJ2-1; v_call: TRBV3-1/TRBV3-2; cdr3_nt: TGTGCCAGCAGCCAAGTTACTAGCTTCAATGAGCAGTTCTTC; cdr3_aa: CASSQVTSFNEQFF
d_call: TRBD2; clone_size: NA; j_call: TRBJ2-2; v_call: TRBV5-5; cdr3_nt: TGTGCCAGCAGCATGACTAGCTCGGGCCAAGGGGAGCTGTTTTTT; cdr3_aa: CASSMTSSGQGELFF
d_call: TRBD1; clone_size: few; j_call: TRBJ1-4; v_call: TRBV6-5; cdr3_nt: TGTGCCAGCAGTCCGGACAGGGTTAGTGAAAAACTGTTTTTT; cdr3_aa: CASSPDRVSEKLFF
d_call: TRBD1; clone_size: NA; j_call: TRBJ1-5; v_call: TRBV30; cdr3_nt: TGTGCCTGGAGTGTACAGGGGTATCAGCCCCAGCATTTT; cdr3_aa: CAWSVQGYQPQHF
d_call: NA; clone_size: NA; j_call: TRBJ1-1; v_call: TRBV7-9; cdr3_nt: TGTGCCAGCAGCTTAGCCCGACTCTTGAACACTGAAGCTTTCTTT; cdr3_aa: CASSLARLLNTEAFF
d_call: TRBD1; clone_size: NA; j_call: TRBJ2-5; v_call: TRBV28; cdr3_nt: TGTGCCAGCAAATCCGGACAGGAAAAAGAGACCCAGTACTTC; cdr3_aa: CASKSGQEKETQYF
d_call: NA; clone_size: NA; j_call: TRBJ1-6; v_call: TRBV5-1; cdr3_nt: TGCGTCAGCAGCTGGTCCATCCAGGGAGGTTCACCCCTCCACTTT; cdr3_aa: CVSSWSIQGGSPLHF
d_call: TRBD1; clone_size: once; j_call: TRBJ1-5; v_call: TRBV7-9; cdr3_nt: TGTGCCAGCAGTTTAGGGGGCCACAATCAGCCCCAGCATTTT; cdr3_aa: CASSLGGHNQPQHF
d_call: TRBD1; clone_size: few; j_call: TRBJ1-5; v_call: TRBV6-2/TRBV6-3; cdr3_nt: TGTGCCAGCAGTGCCCAGGGGGTGAGCAATCAGCCCCAGCATTTT; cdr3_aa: CASSAQGVSNQPQHF
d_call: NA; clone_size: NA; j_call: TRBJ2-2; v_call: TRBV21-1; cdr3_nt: TGTGCCACTCCACTTCATACTCTCAAGACAGGGTTCGCGAACACCGGGGAGCTGTTTTTT; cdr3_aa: CATPLHTLKTGFANTGELFF
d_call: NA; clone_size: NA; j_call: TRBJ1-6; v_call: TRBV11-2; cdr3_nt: TGTGCCAGCAGCGACAGGTTCTCCTATAATTCACCCCTCCACTTT; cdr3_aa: CASSDRFSYNSPLHF
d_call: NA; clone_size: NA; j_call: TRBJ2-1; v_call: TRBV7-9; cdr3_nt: TGTGCCAGCACCTCTATGGACGGGACTCGGGATGAGCAGTTCTTC; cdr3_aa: CASTSMDGTRDEQFF
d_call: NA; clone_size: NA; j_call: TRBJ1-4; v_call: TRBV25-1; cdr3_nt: TGTGCCAGCAGTGCCTCTTTGGGAGTTAATGAAAAACTGTTTTTT; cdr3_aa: CASSASLGVNEKLFF
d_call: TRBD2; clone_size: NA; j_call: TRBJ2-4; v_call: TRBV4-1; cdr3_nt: TGCGCCAGCAGCCAAGAGGGGGGGACGGGCATTCAGTACTTC; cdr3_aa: CASSQEGGTGIQYF
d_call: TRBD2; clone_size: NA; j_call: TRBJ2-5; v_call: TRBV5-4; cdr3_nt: TGTGCCAGCAGCTTTCGTAGCGGGGGTGTGACCCAGTACTTC; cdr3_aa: CASSFRSGGVTQYF
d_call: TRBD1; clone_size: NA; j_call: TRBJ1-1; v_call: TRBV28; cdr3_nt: TGTGCCAGCGCTGCCGGGACAGCGAACACTGAAGCTTTCTTT; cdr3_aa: CASAAGTANTEAFF
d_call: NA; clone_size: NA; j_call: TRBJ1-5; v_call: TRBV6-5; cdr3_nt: TGTGCCAGCAGCGGTTCGCGTGCTCAGCCCCAGCATTTT; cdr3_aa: CASSGSRAQPQHF
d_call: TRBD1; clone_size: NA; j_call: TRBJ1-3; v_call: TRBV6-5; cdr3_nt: TGTGCCAGCGCCGACAGGGGAAAAGGAAACACCATATATTTT; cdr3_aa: CASADRGKGNTIYF
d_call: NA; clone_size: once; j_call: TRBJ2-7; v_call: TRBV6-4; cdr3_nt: TGTGCCAGCAGCATCGAACAGGTCAGCTACTACGAGCAGTACTTC; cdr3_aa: CASSIEQVSYYEQYF
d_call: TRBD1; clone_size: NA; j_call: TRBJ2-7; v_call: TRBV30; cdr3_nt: TGTGCCTGGGGGTATGGGAGCCCCCCAGGGGGGCAGTACTTC; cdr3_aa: CAWGYGSPPGGQYF
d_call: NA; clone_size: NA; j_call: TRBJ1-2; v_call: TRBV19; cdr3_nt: TGTGCCAGTGCGGGGGCGCGAGGCTACACCTTC; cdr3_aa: CASAGARGYTF
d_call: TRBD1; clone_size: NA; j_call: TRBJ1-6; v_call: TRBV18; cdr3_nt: TGTGCCAGCTCACCCGGGACAGATAATTCACCCCTCCACTTT; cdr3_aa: CASSPGTDNSPLHF
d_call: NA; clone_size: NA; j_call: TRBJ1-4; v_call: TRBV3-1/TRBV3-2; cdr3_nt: TGTGCCAGCAGCCTAAGAGGGCCAAAAACTAATGAAAAACTGTTTTTT; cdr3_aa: CASSLRGPKTNEKLFF
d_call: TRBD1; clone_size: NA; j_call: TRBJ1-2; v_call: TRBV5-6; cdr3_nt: TGTGCCAGCAGCTTGACAGGGGCCACGCGCTATGGCTACACCTTC; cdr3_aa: CASSLTGATRYGYTF
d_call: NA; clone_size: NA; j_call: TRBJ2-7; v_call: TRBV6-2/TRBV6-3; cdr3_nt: TGTGCCAGCAGTCTCCCGCCGCCTCCTAGCTCCTACGAGCAGTACTTC; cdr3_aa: CASSLPPPPSSYEQYF